This TCR beta chain was sequenced during a study of blood T cell repertoires in COVID-19. Per the authors' pipeline: Reference gene primer amplification yielded estimated nucleated cell counts. Clones were read by immunoSEQ multiplex PCR, and TCRdb kept only the in-frame ones, dropping some. Clonal size and the V and J genes are those of that table, whereas D and trimming came from the DNA. The sample shows some 290,000 clones, about 88% of them seen only once. Enrolment of Seattle patients took place during active infection, and they were followed longitudinally. The CDR3 sequence is 13 residues long. The germline V gene has CDR1 GTSNPN and CDR2 SVGIG (reference sequence). Losses at the gene ends were 3 bases for V and 5 bases for J; bases not matched to a gene: 6.

Material for sequencing was peripheral blood. The sequence was obtained from a young woman with COVID-19, enrolled during active disease. V usage is TRBV30 and J usage is TRBJ2-5; 7 nucleotides line up with TRBD2. The CDR3 here is CAWRGGVIETQYF. The CDR3 DNA sequence: TGTGCCTGGAGGGGGGGGGTAATCGAGACCCAGTACTTC.